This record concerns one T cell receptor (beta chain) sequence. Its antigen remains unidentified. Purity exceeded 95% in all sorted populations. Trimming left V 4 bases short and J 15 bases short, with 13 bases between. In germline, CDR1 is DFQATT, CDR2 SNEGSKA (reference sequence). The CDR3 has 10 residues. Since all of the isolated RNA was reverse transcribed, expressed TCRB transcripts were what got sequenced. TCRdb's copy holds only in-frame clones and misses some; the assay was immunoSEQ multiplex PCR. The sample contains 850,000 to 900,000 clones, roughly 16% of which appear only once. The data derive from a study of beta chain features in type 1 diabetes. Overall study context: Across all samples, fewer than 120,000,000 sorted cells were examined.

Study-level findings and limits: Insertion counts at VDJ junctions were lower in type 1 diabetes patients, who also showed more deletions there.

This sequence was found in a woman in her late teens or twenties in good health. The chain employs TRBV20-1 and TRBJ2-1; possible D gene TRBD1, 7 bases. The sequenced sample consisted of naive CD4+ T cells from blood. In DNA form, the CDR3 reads TGCAGTGCTAATTCAGGGGGGCTGTTCTTC. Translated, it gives CSANSGGLFF.